The 27 T cell receptor beta chains reported below all come from one sample, sequenced in a study of blood T cell repertoires in COVID-19. Measured with immunoSEQ multiplex PCR; TCRdb has only the in-frame clones, and not every one. The sample contains 300,000 to 350,000 clones, around 91% of which appear only once. The sequencing sample was made of peripheral blood. These receptors were collected from a woman aged 18-35 years who had recovered from COVID-19.

CDR3: CASSPRQGAVVFHEQFF. The CDR3, as DNA: TGTGCCAGTAGTCCTCGACAGGGGGCCGTCGTATTCCATGAGCAGTTCTTC. The chain carries TRBV19 and TRBJ2-1; 10 bases line up with TRBD1. The CDR3 covers 17 residues. Trimming cost V 5 bases and J 8 bases; bases outside gene matches: 15. Germline-derived CDR1 and CDR2 are LNHDA and SQIVND (reference sequence). Full variable domain (outside the CDR3, taken from reference TRBV19 and TRBJ2-1): DGGITQSPKYLFRKEGQNVTLSCEQNLNHDAMYWYRQDPGQGLRLIYYSQIVNDFQKGDIAEGYSVSREKKESFPLTVTSAQKNPTAFYLCASSPRQGAVVFHEQFFGPGTRLTVL.

This clone was seen a single time. This chain uses TRBV5-1 with TRBJ2-5; D is unclear. The CDR3 spans 13 residues. Germline V gene sequence: CDR1 SGHRS, CDR2 YFSETQ. Trimming pared 1 base from V and 3 bases from J, leaving 7 bases between. CDR3 nucleotide sequence: TGCGCCAGCAGCTTGCCCGAGAAAGAGACCCAGTACTTC. Translation gives CASSLPEKETQYF.

The CDR3 DNA reads TGCGCCAGCAGCTTGGTCGGACAGGGGATGGACGGGGAGCTGTTTTTT. Encoded protein: CASSLVGQGMDGELFF. V and J are TRBV5-1 and TRBJ2-2; 9 nucleotides agree with TRBD1. The CDR3 has 16 amino acids. The junction had 7 bases not matched to a gene; V was cut back by 0 bases and J by 7 bases. Per germline, CDR1 SGHRS and CDR2 YFSETQ.

The chain couples TRBV12-5 to TRBJ2-1, with 10 bases aligning to TRBD1. The CDR3 extends over 15 amino acids. Trimming took 4 bases from V and 5 from J; bases not matched to a gene: 5. Germline V lookup: CDR1 LGHNT, CDR2 FRNRAP. The chain's CDR3 is CASGSGTGVDNEQFF. The CDR3, as DNA: TGTGCTAGTGGTTCCGGGACAGGGGTCGACAATGAGCAGTTCTTC.

The chain joins TRBV19 to TRBJ2-1, with unresolved D. Germline V gives CDR1 LNHDA, CDR2 SQIVND (reference sequence). This CDR3 spans 15 amino acids. Trimming removed 5 bases at V and 0 bases at J, with 11 bases between. The CDR3 DNA follows: TGTGCCAGTAGTCCAAGCTCCCGCTCCTACAATGAGCAGTTCTTC. It yields the protein CASSPSSRSYNEQFF.

The CDR3 nucleotides are TGTGCCAGCAGCGTAGGGGCGGGTGGGGTCTACAATGAGCAGTTCTTC. Its protein product is CASSVGAGGVYNEQFF. The rearrangement uses TRBV9 and TRBJ2-1, with D tentatively TRBD2 (5 bases). In germline, CDR1 is SGDLS, CDR2 YYNGEE. The length of the CDR3 is 16 residues. Trimming removed 0 bases at V and 3 bases at J, with 13 bases between.

The chain joins TRBV6-2 or TRBV6-3 to TRBJ2-1; 8 bases fit TRBD1. The CDR3 runs to 16 residues. Germline V gene data show CDR1 as MNHEY and CDR2 as SVGEGT. Unmatched junction bases numbered 9, after V lost 6 bases and J lost 2 bases. CDR3 DNA: TGTGCCAGCAGCCCTGCAGGGGGCGCCCCCTACAATGAGCAGTTCTTC. Amino acid sequence: CASSPAGGAPYNEQFF.

The J gene is TRBJ2-7, the V gene TRBV3-1 (or the pseudogene TRBV3-2); 7 bases are shared with TRBD1. CDR3 length: 13 residues. J gave up 2 bases and V 4 bases, and 2 bases lay outside the gene matches. CDR1 LGHDT and CDR2 YNNKEL come from the germline V gene (reference sequence). In DNA form, the CDR3 reads TGTGCCAGCAGCCCGACAGGGACCTACGAGCAGTACGTC. This gives the protein CASSPTGTYEQYV.

On this clone itself: This sample also contains other DNA sequences that code for the same CDR3. The chain joins TRBV6-2 or TRBV6-3 to TRBJ1-2; the match to TRBD1 covers 8 bases. This CDR3 contains 13 residues. Trimming removed 2 bases from V and 7 bases from J; junction bases left unmatched: 3. Per germline, CDR1 MNHEY and CDR2 SVGEGT. CDR3 region: CASSYQGASGYTF. CDR3 sequence (DNA): TGTGCCAGCAGTTACCAGGGGGCATCTGGCTACACCTTC.

The gene calls are TRBV5-1 and TRBJ2-3, with D perhaps matching TRBD2 (5 bases). V lost 5 bases and J lost 5, with 18 bases in between. CDR1 is SGHRS, CDR2 YFSETQ, per germline. This CDR3 comprises 15 residues. CDR3 region: CASSRSDSRGDTQYF. In nucleotides, the CDR3 is TGCGCCAGCAGTAGATCGGACTCCCGCGGAGATACGCAGTATTTT. Variable domain in full (rest from reference TRBV5-1 and TRBJ2-3): KAGVTQTPRYLIKTRGQQVTLSCSPISGHRSVSWYQQTPGQGLQFLFEYFSETQRNKGNFPGRFSGRQFSNSRSEMNVSTLELGDSALYLCASSRSDSRGDTQYFGPGTRLTVL.

This chain joins TRBV7-9 and TRBJ2-1, with 10 nucleotides matching TRBD2. Per the germline V gene, CDR1 is SEHNR and CDR2 is FQNEAQ (reference sequence). Germline trimming cut 2 bases from V and 10 bases from J; bases unmatched to any gene: 8. The CDR3 is made up of 15 amino acids. The CDR3 sequence: CASSLLPGLAEEQFF. CDR3 sequence (DNA): TGTGCCAGCAGCTTACTTCCCGGACTAGCGGAAGAGCAGTTCTTC.

The chain employs TRBV27 and TRBJ2-7, with TRBD1 matching over 9 bases. J was trimmed by 6 bases and V by 5 bases; bases with no gene match: 5. The CDR3 sequence is 13 residues long. Germline CDR1 MNHEY, CDR2 SMNVEV (reference sequence). The CDR3 sequence: CASSVGQGSEQYV. As DNA, the CDR3 is TGTGCCAGCAGTGTCGGACAGGGGAGCGAGCAGTACGTC.

This rearrangement joins TRBV5-5 to TRBJ2-5, with a weak D call TRBD2 (6 bases). The CDR3 has 17 amino acids. Germline V gene data show CDR1 as SGHKS and CDR2 as YYEKEE (reference sequence). V was clipped by 5 bases and J by 1 base, with 21 bases between them. This CDR3 is CASSPQRGPSVQETQYF. In nucleotides, the CDR3 is TGTGCCAGCAGTCCCCAACGCGGGCCTAGCGTCCAAGAGACCCAGTACTTC.

This clone was picked up one time. V usage is TRBV18 and J usage is TRBJ1-5; 7 bases match TRBD1. The J segment lost 6 bases and the V segment lost 3 bases, leaving 8 bases of the junction unmatched. The CDR3 extends over 15 amino acids. CDR1 KGHSH and CDR2 LQKENI come from the germline V gene. The CDR3 sequence: CASSPFGTESQPQHF. DNA of the CDR3: TGTGCCAGCTCACCGTTCGGGACAGAAAGTCAGCCCCAGCATTTT.

The chain uses TRBV7-2 and TRBJ2-1, with 7 nucleotides matching TRBD2. The CDR3 contains 15 residues. After removal of 4 bases from V and 7 bases from J, the junction contained 10 bases not matched to a gene. Germline assignment: CDR1 SGHTA and CDR2 FQGNSA. CDR3 protein: CASSSLTSPWNEQFF. The DNA for the CDR3 is TGTGCCAGCAGCTCATTGACTAGCCCCTGGAATGAGCAGTTCTTC.

The CDR3 sequence is CATSVRRVLNTEAFF. The CDR3 DNA is TGTGCCACCTCTGTTCGGAGGGTGTTGAACACTGAAGCTTTCTTT. The gene calls are TRBV19 and TRBJ1-1, with no clear D. Between the trimmed V and J ends, which lost 10 bases and 0 bases, there was a span of 18 bases. Germline assignment: CDR1 LNHDA and CDR2 SQIVND (reference sequence). This CDR3 is 15 amino acids long. The variable domain in full, with the rest retrieved from reference TRBV19 and TRBJ1-1, is DGGITQSPKYLFRKEGQNVTLSCEQNLNHDAMYWYRQDPGQGLRLIYYSQIVNDFQKGDIAEGYSVSREKKESFPLTVTSAQKNPTAFYLCATSVRRVLNTEAFFGQGTRLTVV.

In DNA, the CDR3 is TGTGCCAGCAGCGTGGGACTCAGGAACACTGAAGCTTTCTTT. Its translation: CASSVGLRNTEAFF. J is TRBJ1-1 and V is TRBV9; perhaps TRBD1 as D (5 bases). This CDR3 is built from 14 residues. CDR1 SGDLS and CDR2 YYNGEE come from the germline V gene. The V gene lost 2 bases and the J gene lost 1 base, with 9 bases spanning the gap. Variable domain in full (rest from reference TRBV9 and TRBJ1-1): DSGVTQTPKHLITATGQRVTLRCSPRSGDLSVYWYQQSLDQGLQFLIQYYNGEERAKGNILERFSAQQFPDLHSELNLSSLELGDSALYFCASSVGLRNTEAFFGQGTRLTVV.

The V call is TRBV10-2, the J call TRBJ1-1, with D possibly TRBD1 on 5 matching bases. CDR3 size: 15 residues. V was pared by 5 bases and J by 1 base, with 14 bases between. Germline V CDR1 and CDR2: WSHSY, SAAADI. This chain's CDR3 is CASSPPLTGNTEAFF. In nucleotides, the CDR3 is TGCGCCAGCAGTCCCCCCCTCACAGGGAACACTGAAGCTTTCTTT.

V gene TRBV24-1 combines with J gene TRBJ2-1; the match to TRBD1 covers 8 bases. The CDR3 sequence is 16 residues long. The ends lost 3 bases at V and 5 bases at J; junction bases unmatched: 8. Germline CDR1 KGHDR, CDR2 SFDVKD. CDR3 residues: CATSDAQGGQDNEQFF. The CDR3 nucleotides are TGTGCCACCAGTGATGCACAGGGGGGACAAGACAATGAGCAGTTCTTC.

The CDR3 nucleotides are TGTGCCAGCAGCTTGGCCGGGAACAACCATGAGCAGTTCTTC. Encoded protein: CASSLAGNNHEQFF. The gene calls are TRBV5-6 and TRBJ2-1; possible D gene TRBD2, 5 bases. Germline values: CDR1 SGHDT, CDR2 YYEEEE. This CDR3 is 14 amino acids long. Trimming cost V 0 bases and J 8 bases, with 12 bases left between them.

The chain recombines TRBV7-9 with TRBJ1-4, with 9 bases matching TRBD1. The CDR3 is 15 residues long. The junction had 9 bases not matched to a gene; V was cut back by 5 bases and J by 8 bases. Germline V gene sequence: CDR1 SEHNR, CDR2 FQNEAQ (reference sequence). The CDR3 here is CASSLRADRGEKLFF. CDR3 bases: TGTGCCAGCAGCCTCCGGGCCGACAGGGGGGAAAAACTGTTTTTT.

J is TRBJ2-7 and V is TRBV7-9; TRBD1 might be the D (6 bases). The CDR3 sequence is 16 residues long. Germline V CDR1 and CDR2: SEHNR, FQNEAQ (reference sequence). Trimming removed 5 bases from V and 4 bases from J, with 21 bases in between. CDR3 residues: CASSDLDWTETYEQYV. In DNA, the CDR3 is TGTGCCAGCAGCGACTTAGATTGGACAGAAACATACGAGCAGTACGTC.

The V and J genes are TRBV6-5 and TRBJ2-2; 7 positions agree with TRBD1. The CDR3 runs 15 residues. Trimming cost V 7 bases and J 0 bases; bases outside gene matches: 5. CDR1 and CDR2 (germline): MNHEY, SVGAGI. Here the CDR3 DNA reads TGTGCCAGCACTAGACAGGGTTCGAACACCGGGGAGCTGTTTTTT. Residues: CASTRQGSNTGELFF.

The J gene is TRBJ2-3, the V gene TRBV20-1; D might be TRBD2 (6 bases). The germline V and J ends were trimmed by 3 bases and 0 bases, with 16 bases remaining between them. The CDR3 is made up of 16 amino acids. Germline-derived CDR1 and CDR2 are DFQATT and SNEGSKA (reference sequence). In DNA, the CDR3 is TGCAGTGCTAGTGGGGGAGGAGTAGGGAGCACAGATACGCAGTATTTT. Its protein product is CSASGGGVGSTDTQYF.

The count of this clone is one. V and J are TRBV6-5 and TRBJ2-2, with 9 bases identical to TRBD1. The ends lost 10 bases at V and 4 bases at J; junction bases unmatched: 7. Germline V gene data show CDR1 as MNHEY and CDR2 as SVGAGI. The CDR3 extends over 14 amino acids. The CDR3 is CATTGGGRTGELFF. DNA of the CDR3: TGTGCCACTACAGGGGGCGGGCGCACCGGGGAGCTGTTTTTT.

CDR3 residues: CASSIVHRVATNEKLFF. The CDR3 DNA sequence: TGTGCCAGTAGTATAGTTCACAGGGTTGCAACTAATGAAAAACTGTTTTTT. The chain carries TRBV19 and TRBJ1-4, with D possibly matching TRBD1 (6 bases). The CDR3 consists of 17 residues. Germline V gene sequence: CDR1 LNHDA, CDR2 SQIVND (reference sequence). V was cut by 1 base and J by 0 bases, with 12 bases left in between.

This sequence joins TRBV9 and TRBJ2-1; D is unclear. The CDR3 length is 15 residues. CDR1 is SGDLS and CDR2 is YYNGEE in the germline V gene. The V end lost 0 bases, the J end lost 0 bases, and 7 bases lay between the germline ends. The CDR3 here is CASSVGHSSYNEQFF. For the CDR3, the DNA is TGTGCCAGCAGCGTAGGACACAGCTCCTACAATGAGCAGTTCTTC. Combining the CDR3 with reference TRBV9 and TRBJ2-1 gives the whole variable domain DSGVTQTPKHLITATGQRVTLRCSPRSGDLSVYWYQQSLDQGLQFLIQYYNGEERAKGNILERFSAQQFPDLHSELNLSSLELGDSALYFCASSVGHSSYNEQFFGPGTRLTVL.